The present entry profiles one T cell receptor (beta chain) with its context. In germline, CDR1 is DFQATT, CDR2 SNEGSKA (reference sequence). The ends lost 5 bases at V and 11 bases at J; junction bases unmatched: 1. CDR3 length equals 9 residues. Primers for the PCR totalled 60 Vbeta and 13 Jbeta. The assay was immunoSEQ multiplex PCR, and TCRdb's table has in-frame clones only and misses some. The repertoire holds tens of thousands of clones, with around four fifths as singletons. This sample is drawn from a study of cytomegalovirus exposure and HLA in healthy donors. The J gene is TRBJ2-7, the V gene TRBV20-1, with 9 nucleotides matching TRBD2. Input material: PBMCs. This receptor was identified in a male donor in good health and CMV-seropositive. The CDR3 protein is CSALAGEYF. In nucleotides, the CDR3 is TGCAGTGCTTTAGCGGGAGAGTACTTC.